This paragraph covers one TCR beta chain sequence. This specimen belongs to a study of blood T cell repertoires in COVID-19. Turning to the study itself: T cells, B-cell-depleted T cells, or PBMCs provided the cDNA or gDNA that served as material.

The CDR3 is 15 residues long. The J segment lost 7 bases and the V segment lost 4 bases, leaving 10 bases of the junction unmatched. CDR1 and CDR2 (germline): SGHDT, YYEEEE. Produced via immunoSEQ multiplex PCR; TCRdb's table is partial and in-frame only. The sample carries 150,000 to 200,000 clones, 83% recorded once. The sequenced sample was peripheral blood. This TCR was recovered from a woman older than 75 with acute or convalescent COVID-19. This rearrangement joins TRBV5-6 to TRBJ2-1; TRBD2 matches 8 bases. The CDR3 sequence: CASSPGLAFGNEQFF. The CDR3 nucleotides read TGTGCCAGCAGCCCAGGACTAGCTTTCGGGAATGAGCAGTTCTTC.